The sequence of this TCR beta chain was determined in a study of post-analysis software for immune sequencing data. Incorporated into the TCR beta cDNA libraries were unique molecular identifiers, which served to reduce PCR and sequencing biases. TCRdb reprocessed the PCR reads via MiXCR and lists one record per CDR3 protein. The sample lists roughly 870,000 distinct CDR3 sequences; roughly 58% were seen once. The receptor was isolated from a girl under 18 with multiple sclerosis. The source material was blood.

The chain's CDR3 is CAISGFKETQYF. The DNA for the CDR3 is TGTGCCATCAGTGGATTCAAGGAGACCCAGTACTTC. The chain uses TRBV10-3 and TRBJ2-5; D remains unclear. Trimming removed 4 bases from V and 5 bases from J, with 8 bases in between. CDR1 is ENHRY, CDR2 SYGVKD, per germline. This CDR3 region has 12 residues.